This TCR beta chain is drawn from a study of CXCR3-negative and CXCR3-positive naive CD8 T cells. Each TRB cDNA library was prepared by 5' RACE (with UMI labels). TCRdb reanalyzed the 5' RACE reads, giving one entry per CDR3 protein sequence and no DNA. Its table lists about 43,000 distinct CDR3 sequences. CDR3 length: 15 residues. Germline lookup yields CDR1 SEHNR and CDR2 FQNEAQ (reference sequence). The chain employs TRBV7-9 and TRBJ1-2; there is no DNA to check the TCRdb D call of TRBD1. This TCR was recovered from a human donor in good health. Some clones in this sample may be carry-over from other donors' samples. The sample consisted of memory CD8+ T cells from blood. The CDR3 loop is CASSLVQGASYGYTF.